This is a list of T cell receptor beta chains from one sample in a study of control samples from healthy donors and cancer patients. The method was immunoSEQ multiplex PCR; TCRdb's version includes in-frame clones alone and lacks a portion of them. In the table there are 160,000 or so clones, 94% of which are singletons. Sequencing input: blood. These receptor sequences come from a woman between 40 and 50 years old in good health. CDR3s include the opening cysteine and the closing phenylalanine or tryptophan. The D gene is left open where the match is weak. A clone size is listed for some rows: how often the clone was seen (once, few, many), or a class if it is expanded.

abundance,v_gene,len,j_gene,d_gene,CDR3nt,CDR3aa
-,TRBV5-4,13,TRBJ2-7,TRBD1,TGTGCCAGCAGCCCACAGGGGCCCTACGAGCAGTACTTC,CASSPQGPYEQYF
-,TRBV4-3,14,TRBJ1-1,-,TGCGCCAGCAGCCCTAGGGCCAGGCCCACTGAAGCTTTCTTT,CASSPRARPTEAFF
-,TRBV5-1,14,TRBJ2-7,TRBD1,TGCGCCAGCAGCTTACAGGGGGGAACCTACGAGCAGTACTTC,CASSLQGGTYEQYF
-,TRBV7-2,16,TRBJ2-3,-,TGTGCCAGCAGCTTAGCGTTCCCAAGCAGGGCAGATACGCAGTATTTT,CASSLAFPSRADTQYF
once,TRBV7-3,13,TRBJ1-2,-,TGTGCCAGCAGCTTGGACCCAGGACATGGCTACACCTTC,CASSLDPGHGYTF
-,TRBV10-3,12,TRBJ1-1,-,TGTGCCATCAGGCAGACGAACACTGAAGCTTTCTTT,CAIRQTNTEAFF
-,TRBV6-6,16,TRBJ2-7,TRBD1,TGTGCCAGCAGGAGTCCTACAGGGGGCCTTGTTCACGAGCAGTACTTC,CASRSPTGGLVHEQYF
-,TRBV6-6,14,TRBJ2-5,-,TGTGCCAGCAGTCAGGGATTAAGGCAAGAGACCCAGTACTTC,CASSQGLRQETQYF
-,TRBV6-6,13,TRBJ2-1,TRBD2,TGTGCCAGCTCGGAGCGGGGCTACAATGAGCAGTTCTTC,CASSERGYNEQFF
once,TRBV7-2,15,TRBJ2-3,-,TGTGCCAGCAGCTTAGGTGGGACTAGCACAGATACGCAGTATTTT,CASSLGGTSTDTQYF
once,TRBV2,12,TRBJ2-7,TRBD1,TGTGCCAGCAGTGAAACCTCGTCAGGGGGCCACTTC,CASSETSSGGHF
-,TRBV25-1,15,TRBJ2-1,TRBD2,TGTGCCAGCAGGAATCTAGCGGGGGGGCACACTGAGCAGTTCTTC,CASRNLAGGHTEQFF
once,TRBV9,14,TRBJ1-1,-,TGTGCCAGCAGCGTTAGGACCGACGACACTGAAGCTTTCTTT,CASSVRTDDTEAFF
-,TRBV6-5,14,TRBJ1-1,-,TGTGCCAGCAGTTACCAGGGGTTGAACACTGAAGCTTTCTTT,CASSYQGLNTEAFF
-,TRBV6-5,13,TRBJ1-2,-,TGTGCCAGCAGTTACGACAGTTACTATGGCTACACCTTC,CASSYDSYYGYTF